Sequencing of this TCR beta chain was carried out in a study of blood T cell repertoires in COVID-19. Germline V gene lookup returns CDR1 MGHDK and CDR2 SYGVNS. The CDR3 totals 14 residues. Trimming left V 3 bases short and J 4 bases short, with 12 bases between. Clones were sequenced by immunoSEQ multiplex PCR, and TCRdb holds only the in-frame ones, with some missing. The sample holds about 150,000 clones, about nine tenths seen once. The V and J genes are TRBV25-1 and TRBJ1-1; maybe TRBD1 (5 bases). The clonotype originates from a man of 80 years or more with acute or convalescent COVID-19. The sequenced sample consisted of peripheral blood. DNA of the CDR3: TGTGCCAGCAGTGATGGGCAGGGTAGCACTGAAGCTTTCTTT. Translated, it gives CASSDGQGSTEAFF.